Shown below are 10 T cell receptor beta chains from a single sample sequenced in a study of graft-versus-host responses after intestinal transplantation. TCRdb's copy holds only in-frame clones and misses some; the assay was immunoSEQ multiplex PCR. The data hold 20,000 to 25,000 clones, with 70% to 80% observed a single time. Lamina propria and intraepithelial lymphocytes were released by processing graft tissue. Sequencing used ileum tissue, obtained 12 days after intestinal transplant. These receptors originate from a human patient who received an intestinal transplant, so some T cells may come from the graft donor.

This clone was seen more than once but under ten times. This sample also contains other DNA sequences that code for the same CDR3. The chain has TRBV2 and TRBJ2-7; 8 bases fit TRBD1. The CDR3 is made up of 14 amino acids. CDR1 SNHLY and CDR2 FYNNEI come from the germline V gene. J was trimmed by 3 bases and V by 2 bases; bases with no gene match: 3. CDR3 region: CASSEPTGGYEQYF. The CDR3, as DNA: TGTGCCAGCAGTGAACCTACAGGGGGCTACGAGCAGTACTTC. The full variable domain, completed using reference TRBV2 and TRBJ2-7, is EPEVTQTPSHQVTQMGQEVILRCVPISNHLYFYWYRQILGQKVEFLVSFYNNEISEKSEIFDDQFSVERPDGSNFTLKIRSTKLEDSAMYFCASSEPTGGYEQYFGPGTRLTVT.

The rearrangement joins TRBV13 to TRBJ1-2; tentative D call: TRBD1 (6 bases). Germline V CDR1 and CDR2: PRHDT, FYEKMQ (reference sequence). There are 14 residues in the CDR3. V was trimmed by 4 bases and J by 4 bases, leaving 13 bases between them. CDR3 coding DNA: TGTGCCAGCAGCTCTCTACAGGGCACCTATGGCTACACCTTC. Amino acid sequence: CASSSLQGTYGYTF.

V is TRBV6-1 and J is TRBJ1-5; tentative D call: TRBD1 (6 bases). CDR1 and CDR2 (germline): MNHNS, SASEGT. This CDR3 spans 15 amino acids. V was shortened by 3 bases and J by 2 bases, with 11 bases between the two germline ends. CDR3 in amino acids: CASSDYSGGNQPQHF. Written as DNA, the CDR3 is TGTGCCAGCAGTGATTACTCAGGGGGCAATCAGCCCCAGCATTTT.

Here the CDR3 reads CASSSRKDNQPQHF. The CDR3 region has the DNA TGTGCCAGCAGTAGCCGAAAAGACAATCAGCCCCAGCATTTT. The chain is built from TRBV27 and TRBJ1-5; D not resolved. From germline, CDR1 is MNHEY and CDR2 SMNVEV (reference sequence). This CDR3 has 14 residues. The V and J ends lost 5 bases and 3 bases respectively, with 11 bases between them.

V gene TRBV16 combines with J gene TRBJ2-2, with 8 bases that match TRBD1. Trimming took 7 bases from V and 6 from J; bases not matched to a gene: 7. Germline assignment: CDR1 KGHSY and CDR2 FQNENV. CDR3 length: 14 amino acids. The CDR3 reads CASTTGQGAGELFF. The CDR3 DNA reads TGTGCCAGCACCACTGGACAGGGTGCCGGGGAGCTGTTTTTT. The variable domain in full, with the rest retrieved from reference TRBV16 and TRBJ2-2, is GEEVAQTPKHLVRGEGQKAKLYCAPIKGHSYVFWYQQVLKNEFKFLISFQNENVFDETGMPKERFSAKCLPNSPCSLEIQATKLEDSAVYFCASTTGQGAGELFFGEGSRLTVL.

The chain carries TRBV7-8 and TRBJ2-7; D gene uncertain. CDR3 size: 11 residues. Trimming took off 0 bases at V and 5 bases at J, with 2 bases between the two ends. From germline, CDR1 is SGHVS and CDR2 FQNEAQ. The CDR3 nucleotides are TGTGCCAGCAGCTTAGCCGACGAGCAGTACTTC. Translation gives CASSLADEQYF.

This chain uses TRBV21-1 with TRBJ2-3; the tabulated D call, TRBD1, remains unverified against the DNA. TRBV21-1 is listed as a pseudogene. The CDR3 loop spans 16 amino acids. This CDR3 reads CASSKVGAGPGDTQYF. In DNA, the CDR3 is TGTGCCAGCAGCAAAGTAGGGGCAGGCCCGGGAGATACGCAGTATTTT.

This chain connects TRBV6-5 to TRBJ2-7; D possibly corresponds to TRBD2 (6 bases). There are 12 residues in the CDR3. The V end was cut by 5 bases, the J end by 3 bases, with 8 bases between. CDR1 MNHEY and CDR2 SVGAGI come from the germline V gene. The CDR3 loop is CASSVTSYEQYF. The CDR3 DNA is TGTGCCAGCAGTGTGACTAGCTACGAGCAGTACTTC.

The chain couples TRBV4-1 to TRBJ2-1; 7 positions match TRBD2. The CDR3 is 16 residues long. Germline V CDR1 and CDR2: MGHRA, YSYEKL. J was trimmed by 6 bases and V by 3 bases; bases with no gene match: 11. The CDR3 nucleotides read TGCGCCAGCAGCCACCCCGGGGGAGGGGTGGGCAATGAGCAGTTCTTC. It yields the protein CASSHPGGGVGNEQFF.

V gene TRBV2 combines with J gene TRBJ2-5; no clear D. CDR1 and CDR2 from the germline V gene are SNHLY and FYNNEI. This CDR3 has 13 residues. V shed 7 bases and J shed 0 bases, with 9 bases lying between them. CDR3 loop: CASTTPYQETQYF. CDR3 DNA sequence: TGTGCCAGCACGACTCCGTACCAAGAGACCCAGTACTTC. Drawing the rest from reference TRBV2 and TRBJ2-5, the complete variable domain is EPEVTQTPSHQVTQMGQEVILRCVPISNHLYFYWYRQILGQKVEFLVSFYNNEISEKSEIFDDQFSVERPDGSNFTLKIRSTKLEDSAMYFCASTTPYQETQYFGPGTRLLVL.